This entry features one TCR beta chain sequence. Its matching antigen is unknown. J gave up 9 bases and V 5 bases, and 11 bases lay outside the gene matches. CDR3 length equals 16 residues. Germline V gene data show CDR1 as MNHEY and CDR2 as SMNVEV (reference sequence). This entry belongs to a study of T cells after yellow fever vaccination. The study's findings and limits: From the bulk population, abundant clonotypes could contaminate and appear within FACS-sorted repertoires. Subsequent to the booster, the majority of primary-vaccination clones reappeared (approximately 95% CD4, about 90% CD8).

A process of 5'RACE template switching, which added a universal primer site and UMIs, was used to make TCR cDNA. One entry per CDR3 protein results from TCRdb running MiXCR on the 5' RACE reads. The sample gives around 530,000 distinct CDR3 sequences, about 17% of which show up once; 17% is in the top ten. This sequence originates from a man between 18 and 29 years old who received the YFV17D yellow fever vaccine. This chain links TRBV27 with TRBJ1-6; TRBD1 agrees at 9 bases. The sequenced sample was PBMCs, obtained more than 4 days after the first yellow fever vaccination. CDR3 sequence (DNA): TGTGCCAGCAGTCCGCTTAGGGGACAGGGTACTTCACCCCTCCACTTT. It is translated as CASSPLRGQGTSPLHF.